Below, 28 T cell receptor beta chains from the same sample are listed, as sequenced in a study of regulatory T cells in long-lasting Graves disease (dated by TCRdb to about 2021). Read against the paper, the sample's time point label means: newly diagnosed GD, antithyroid drugs for less than 3 months. RNA was extracted from PBMCs in TRIzol for both TCR sequencing and RNA sequencing. To prepare the library, multiplex PCR was applied. Sequencing was carried out with an Illumina HiSeq 4000. TCR beta libraries were built with iRepertoire HTBI primers and Arm-PCR amplification of CDR3 regions. TCRdb itself trimmed the public reads at Q25 with fastp, ran MiXCR and retained productive beta chains. For every CDR3 protein sequence, its rows merge into one entry that carries the most common genes and DNA. This sample lists 400,000 to 500,000 distinct CDR3 sequences; approximately 15% were detected once. The leading ten clones occupy 16% of the sample.

The same data also went into a second study, on T cells in Graves' hyperthyroidism and ophthalmopathy.

Sequencing used peripheral blood mononuclear cells (PBMCs), obtained at new diagnosis, from a patient treated with antithyroid drugs. Receptors were obtained from a woman aged 25 to 39 with Graves disease. Donor details come from another sample of the same person, matched by shared clones.

This clonotype occurred many times. The rearrangement uses TRBV7-3 and TRBJ2-3, with 9 bases matching TRBD1. V shed 6 bases, J shed 6 bases, and the junction held 7 bases outside the gene matches. CDR3 length equals 14 residues. In germline, CDR1 is SGHTA, CDR2 FQGTGA. The CDR3 here is CASSPGQGRDTQYF. The CDR3 DNA follows: TGTGCCAGCAGTCCGGGACAGGGACGGGATACGCAGTATTTT.

This clonotype was detected a few times. The chain links TRBV24-1 to TRBJ2-5; perhaps TRBD1 as D (7 bases). The CDR3 loop spans 15 amino acids. Trimming removed 0 bases from V and 3 bases from J, with 10 bases in between. The germline V gene encodes CDR1 KGHDR and CDR2 SFDVKD. The CDR3 DNA reads TGTGCCACCAGTGATTTGGGAGGGGGCGAAGAGACCCAGTACTTC. Its protein is CATSDLGGGEETQYF.

This clonotype occurred a few times. This chain uses TRBV10-3 with TRBJ1-2; TRBD1 matches 7 bases. Per the germline V gene, CDR1 is ENHRY and CDR2 is SYGVKD. V dropped 0 bases and J dropped 8; count of bases not matched to a gene: 3. This CDR3 has 13 amino acids. The CDR3: CAISESTGIGYTF. The CDR3 DNA is TGTGCCATCAGTGAGTCGACAGGGATCGGCTACACCTTC.

Concerning this clonotype itself: A much larger clone differs from this one at a single base, so this may be a read error. V and J are TRBV20-1 and TRBJ2-5; TRBD2 is a possible D gene (5 bases). V was clipped by 0 bases and J by 2 bases, with 13 bases between them. From germline, CDR1 is DFQATT and CDR2 SNEGSKA (reference sequence). The CDR3 length is 15 residues. The DNA for the CDR3 is TGCAGTGCTAGAGATGACCTTGGCGGGCAAGAGACCCAGTACTTC. As protein: CSARDDLGGQETQYF.

V is TRBV2 and J is TRBJ2-3, with 8 bases that match TRBD2. The ends lost 6 bases at V and 3 bases at J; junction bases unmatched: 17. Germline-derived CDR1 and CDR2 are SNHLY and FYNNEI. The CDR3 spans 18 residues. The CDR3 is CASRAPPGSGSTTDTQYF. As DNA, the CDR3 is TGTGCCAGCAGGGCCCCCCCGGGAAGCGGGAGTACGACAGATACGCAGTATTTT.

This clonotype has just a few counts. The chain combines TRBV2 with TRBJ2-6, with 9 positions matching TRBD2. This CDR3 comprises 20 residues. Germline V gene data show CDR1 as SNHLY and CDR2 as FYNNEI. J was trimmed by 0 bases and V by 4 bases; bases with no gene match: 13. The DNA of the CDR3 is TGTGCCAGCAGTGGTCTTGGCGGGAGGGGGGGGAGCTCTGGGGCCAACGTCCTGACTTTC. Translating it yields CASSGLGGRGGSSGANVLTF. The full variable domain, its missing parts supplied by reference TRBV2 and TRBJ2-6, is EPEVTQTPSHQVTQMGQEVILRCVPISNHLYFYWYRQILGQKVEFLVSFYNNEISEKSEIFDDQFSVERPDGSNFTLKIRSTKLEDSAMYFCASSGLGGRGGSSGANVLTFGAGSRLTVL.

The sample holds many counts of this clonotype. CDR3 DNA: TGTGCCACCAGTGACCCGAACTACAATGAGCAGTTCTTC. This translates into CATSDPNYNEQFF. The chain couples TRBV24-1 to TRBJ2-1; D unclear. The CDR3 sequence is 13 residues long. V was shortened by 4 bases and J by 3 bases, with 6 bases between the two germline ends. The germline V gene has CDR1 KGHDR and CDR2 SFDVKD.

This clonotype came up many times. The chain recombines TRBV18 with TRBJ2-4; D may be TRBD2 (5 bases). The length of the CDR3 is 14 residues. Per the germline V gene, CDR1 is KGHSH and CDR2 is LQKENI. V lost 6 bases, J lost 3 bases, and 12 bases lay in between. DNA for the CDR3: TGTGCCAGCTCGCCCGCGGAGGACAAAAACATTCAGTACTTC. It yields the protein CASSPAEDKNIQYF.

The CDR3 DNA reads TGTGCCAGCAGTGCTTCAGCTTGGTATTTT. This gives the protein CASSASAWYF. V and J are TRBV6-2 or TRBV6-3 and TRBJ2-3; D is undetermined. V lost 5 bases, J lost 14 bases, and 11 bases lay in between. The CDR3 runs to 10 residues. Germline assignment: CDR1 MNHEY and CDR2 SVGEGT.

The gene calls are TRBV10-3 and TRBJ1-2; 7 nucleotides match TRBD1. Germline V gives CDR1 ENHRY, CDR2 SYGVKD. This CDR3 is 15 amino acids long. V trimming: 2 bases; J trimming: 3 bases; junction bases outside the gene matches: 6. The CDR3 coding sequence is TGTGCCATCAGTGAGGGGGCAGGGGGTTACTATGGCTACACCTTC. Residues: CAISEGAGGYYGYTF.

This clonotype has more than one count but fewer than ten. Being one base from a much bigger clone, this may be a read error. The chain has TRBV6-2 or TRBV6-3 and TRBJ1-6, with 9 bases matching TRBD1. The CDR3 contains 16 residues. V dropped 5 bases and J dropped 8; count of bases not matched to a gene: 10. The germline gives CDR1 MNHEY, CDR2 SVGEGT. The CDR3 coding sequence is TGTGCCAGCAGTCCAGGGACAGGGTTTGGAGATTCACCCCTCCACTTT. It specifies CASSPGTGFGDSPLHF.

This clonotype was seen ten or more times. The J gene is TRBJ1-1, the V gene TRBV29-1, with TRBD1 matching over 7 bases. The V gene end was trimmed by 8 bases and the J gene end by 2 bases; junction bases not matched to a gene: 5. Germline CDR1 reads SQVTM; CDR2 reads ANQGSEA. The CDR3 runs to 12 residues. The CDR3 region is CSCGDSNTEAFF. The DNA for the CDR3 is TGCAGCTGTGGGGACAGCAACACTGAAGCTTTCTTT.

There are a few counts of this clonotype. V usage is TRBV7-9 and J usage is TRBJ2-5; 8 bases align to TRBD1. CDR3 length equals 16 residues. Germline trimming cut 5 bases from V and 10 bases from J; bases unmatched to any gene: 18. Germline CDR1 is SEHNR and CDR2 is FQNEAQ (reference sequence). The chain's CDR3 is CASSKPQGARRDGQYF. CDR3 DNA: TGTGCCAGCAGCAAGCCCCAGGGGGCACGGCGGGACGGCCAGTACTTC.

This clonotype was detected many times. This rearrangement joins TRBV27 to TRBJ1-5; 8 bases fit TRBD1. The germline CDR1 and CDR2 sequences are MNHEY and SMNVEV (reference sequence). This CDR3 has 14 amino acids. The V and J ends lost 7 bases and 3 bases, in that order; junction bases with no gene match: 5. The CDR3: CASKGTGPNQPQHF. The CDR3 coding sequence is TGTGCCAGCAAAGGGACAGGACCCAATCAGCCCCAGCATTTT.

This clonotype was detected ten times or more. The chain carries TRBV2 and TRBJ2-5; D might be TRBD1 (6 bases). The CDR3 has 12 amino acids. V dropped 6 bases and J dropped 5 bases, with 10 bases sitting between them. CDR1 and CDR2 (germline): SNHLY, FYNNEI. CDR3 amino acids: CASRGGVETQYF. CDR3 bases: TGTGCCAGCAGAGGGGGAGTTGAGACCCAGTACTTC.

This clonotype appeared a few times. One junction end disagrees with the germline gene, perhaps due to a read error. The chain uses TRBV20-1 and TRBJ2-1, with 11 positions matching TRBD2. This CDR3 has 14 amino acids. Per the germline V gene, CDR1 is DFQATT and CDR2 is SNEGSKA (reference sequence). Written as DNA, the CDR3 is TGCAGTGCTAGTAGACTAGCGGGATACAATGAGCAGTCCTTC. This gives the protein CSASRLAGYNEQSF.

This clonotype was counted only a few times. J is TRBJ2-1 and V is TRBV7-9; D may be TRBD1 or TRBD2 (6 bases each). V was cut by 4 bases and J by 8 bases, with 12 bases left in between. From germline, CDR1 is SEHNR and CDR2 FQNEAQ (reference sequence). The CDR3 is 13 residues long. CDR3 region: CASSWGAGDEQFF. The CDR3 coding sequence is TGTGCCAGCAGCTGGGGGGCAGGGGATGAGCAGTTCTTC.

This clonotype was counted between two and nine times. V usage is TRBV28 and J usage is TRBJ1-5; 7 positions agree with TRBD1. With 6 bases clipped from V and 6 bases from J, the junction kept 11 bases outside the gene matches. Germline CDR1 reads MDHEN; CDR2 reads SYDVKM. This CDR3 comprises 15 residues. In nucleotides, the CDR3 is TGTGCCAGCAGGGGGGGACAGAGCGGGGGTCAGCCCCAGCATTTT. Translating it yields CASRGGQSGGQPQHF.

Ten or more counts support this clonotype. V usage is TRBV7-9 and J usage is TRBJ2-5; D is tentatively TRBD1 or TRBD2 (5 bases each). The V end lost 5 bases, the J end lost 5 bases, and 15 bases lay between the germline ends. This CDR3 is built from 14 residues. Germline V gene lookup returns CDR1 SEHNR and CDR2 FQNEAQ (reference sequence). DNA of the CDR3: TGTGCCAGCAGCGCGGGCCAGGGCCGGGAGACCCAGTACTTC. Encoded protein: CASSAGQGRETQYF. Filled out from reference TRBV7-9 and TRBJ2-5, the complete variable domain reads DTGVSQNPRHKITKRGQNVTFRCDPISEHNRLYWYRQTLGQGPEFLTYFQNEAQLEKSRLLSDRFSAERPKGSFSTLEIQRTEQGDSAMYLCASSAGQGRETQYFGPGTRLLVL.

This clonotype was seen ten or more times. The V call is TRBV5-1, the J call TRBJ2-3; D may be TRBD2 (5 bases). From germline, CDR1 is SGHRS and CDR2 YFSETQ. V gave up 5 bases and J gave up 5 bases, with 15 bases separating them. This CDR3 comprises 14 residues. The CDR3 DNA is TGCGCCAGCAGTGCTAGCAGAGTGGGAGATACGCAGTATTTT. It codes for CASSASRVGDTQYF.

The CDR3 region is CASSFTGGPSYEQYF. Written as DNA, the CDR3 is TGTGCCAGCAGTTTTACCGGCGGTCCCTCCTACGAGCAGTACTTC. The chain combines TRBV28 with TRBJ2-7, with D unclear. The CDR3 extends over 15 amino acids. CDR1 MDHEN and CDR2 SYDVKM come from the germline V gene. V gave up 3 bases and J gave up 0 bases, with 12 bases separating them.

A note on this clonotype: This sequence may be a read error, since a much larger clone differs from it by one base. This sequence joins TRBV7-2 and TRBJ2-1; D not resolved. The CDR3 is 13 amino acids. V was shortened by 5 bases and J by 5 bases, with 10 bases between the two germline ends. Looked up from germline, CDR1 is SGHTA and CDR2 is FQGNSA. CDR3 residues: CASSPPGNNEQFF. The CDR3, as DNA: TGTGCCAGCAGCCCGCCAGGTAACAATGAGCAGTTCTTC. Looking up the rest from reference TRBV7-2 and TRBJ2-1 gives the full variable domain: GAGVSQSPSNKVTEKGKDVELRCDPISGHTALYWYRQSLGQGLEFLIYFQGNSAPDKSGLPSDRFSAERTGGSVSTLTIQRTQQEDSAVYLCASSPPGNNEQFFGPGTRLTVL.

This clonotype was counted many times. This chain links TRBV30 with TRBJ1-2, with D unresolved. The V end was cut by 0 bases, the J end by 7 bases, with 6 bases between. Germline CDR1 is GTSNPN and CDR2 is SVGIG (reference sequence). CDR3 size: 11 residues. The CDR3 DNA reads TGTGCCTGGAGTGTCAATAGTGGCTACACCTTC. It encodes CAWSVNSGYTF.

This clonotype was found many times. This chain joins TRBV6-1 and TRBJ2-5; TRBD2 agrees at 11 bases. J gave up 3 bases and V 7 bases, and 10 bases lay outside the gene matches. Germline CDR1 is MNHNS and CDR2 is SASEGT. This CDR3 has 16 amino acids. This CDR3 is CASTKRGLADEETQYF. The CDR3, as DNA: TGTGCCAGCACTAAACGGGGACTAGCGGATGAAGAGACCCAGTACTTC.

This clonotype showed up many times. The chain carries TRBV3-1 and TRBJ1-5; D perhaps matches TRBD1 (6 bases). Trimming took 3 bases from V and 3 from J, leaving 12 bases between them. This CDR3 contains 15 residues. CDR1 LGHDT and CDR2 YNNKEL come from the germline V gene (reference sequence). The CDR3 bases are TGTGCCAGCAGCCAGGGGCAGGGGCTCAATCAGCCCCAGCATTTT. Protein: CASSQGQGLNQPQHF.

This clonotype was recorded at least ten times. This chain connects TRBV20-1 to TRBJ2-7; maybe TRBD2 (6 bases). V gave up 4 bases and J gave up 1 base, with 14 bases separating them. The CDR3 spans 14 residues. Germline V gene lookup returns CDR1 DFQATT and CDR2 SNEGSKA (reference sequence). The CDR3 sequence: CSAIPLRESYEQYF. DNA of the CDR3: TGCAGTGCTATCCCCCTTCGGGAGTCCTACGAGCAGTACTTC.

This clonotype was found a few times. This chain uses TRBV18 with TRBJ1-4, with D hard to call. Trimming pared 4 bases from V and 5 bases from J, leaving 5 bases between. This CDR3 has 12 amino acids. Germline V lookup: CDR1 KGHSH, CDR2 LQKENI. The CDR3 protein is CASSLKNEKLFF. The CDR3 nucleotides read TGTGCCAGCTCACTCAAAAATGAAAAACTGTTTTTT.

This clonotype has only a few counts. The chain links TRBV4-1 to TRBJ2-7, with 10 bases fitting TRBD1. This CDR3 contains 16 residues. The V gene end was trimmed by 3 bases and the J gene end by 2 bases; junction bases not matched to a gene: 7. Germline V lookup: CDR1 MGHRA, CDR2 YSYEKL. CDR3 loop: CASSQGRTGGAYEQYF. In nucleotides, the CDR3 is TGCGCCAGCAGCCAGGGGAGGACAGGGGGAGCCTACGAGCAGTACTTC.